This T cell receptor beta chain was sequenced for a study of OX40 agonist ivuxolimab in advanced cancers. The CDR3 covers 14 residues. V trimming: 7 bases; J trimming: 2 bases; junction bases outside the gene matches: 5. Germline loops: CDR1 MNHNS, CDR2 SASEGT. TCRdb keeps only in-frame clones here, not all; method: immunoSEQ multiplex PCR. The table includes more than 80,000 clones, around nine tenths detected once. Comment on this clone: Its antigen is not known.

Sampling of blood occurred at baseline, cycle 4 day 1, and cycle 7 day 1. Notes on the study in general: CD8+ T cells averaged more expanded clones than CD4+. Blood T cells, both CD4+ and CD8+, expanded clonally by week 6 at 0.1 to 3.0 mg/kg.

The sequencing here drew on CD4+ or CD8+ T cells sorted from blood, taken in a trial of the OX40 agonist ivuxolimab. The clonotype was recovered from an adult with an advanced solid tumor such as melanoma, head and neck, liver or kidney cancer. The rearrangement links TRBV6-1 to TRBJ2-3, with TRBD2 identical over 8 bases. For the CDR3, the DNA is TGTGCCAGCAATGAGCGGGGGCACACAGATACGCAGTATTTT. As protein: CASNERGHTDTQYF.